This is a list of T cell receptor beta chains from one sample in a study of shared clonotypes between healthy human individuals. Method: immunoSEQ multiplex PCR; TCRdb's copy keeps in-frame clones and lacks some. The sample consists of some 2 million clones, about 94% of them appearing once. The material sequenced was naive CD8+ T cells sorted from blood. The receptors derive from a man aged 18 to 29 in good health. Both conserved end residues are part of each CDR3. The order of the fields is clone size, J gene, D gene, V gene, CDR3 DNA, CDR3 protein. A D gene is named only where the DNA matches it firmly. For some rows the clone size is stated as once, few or many, or as a class when expanded; others skip it.

>NA|TRBJ1-3|TRBD1|TRBV7-9
TGTGCCAGCAGCTTAGACGGGACAGGGTTGAACACCATATATTTT
CASSLDGTGLNTIYF
>once|TRBJ2-5|NA|TRBV6-5
TGTGCCAGCAGCTCCCGGGTCCAAGAGACCCAGTACTTC
CASSSRVQETQYF
>NA|TRBJ1-1|NA|TRBV7-7
TGTGCTAGCAGCTTGGGGATGAACACTGAAGCTTTCTTT
CASSLGMNTEAFF
>NA|TRBJ2-5|NA|TRBV4-3
TGCGCCAGCAGCCAAGATTTTCGCCTTCCGCAAGAGACCCAGTACTTC
CASSQDFRLPQETQYF
>NA|TRBJ1-4|NA|TRBV28
TGTGCCAGCAGTTTTTCGGTGAGCGGGGAAAAACTGTTTTTT
CASSFSVSGEKLFF
>NA|TRBJ2-3|TRBD2|TRBV2
TGTGCCAGCAGTCTAGCGGGATACCTCACAGATACGCAGTATTTT
CASSLAGYLTDTQYF
>once|TRBJ2-3|TRBD2|TRBV13
TGTGCCAGCAGCTTGGGACTAGCGGAGATCACAGATACGCAGTATTTT
CASSLGLAEITDTQYF
>NA|TRBJ2-7|TRBD2|TRBV7-9
TGTGCCAGCAGCTTAGCTAGCGGGGGCTCCTACGAGCAGTACTTC
CASSLASGGSYEQYF
>NA|TRBJ2-7|NA|TRBV27
TGTGCCAGCAGTGTTCGGGGGAATGACGAGCAGTACTTC
CASSVRGNDEQYF
>NA|TRBJ2-3|TRBD1|TRBV2
TGTGCCAGCAGTGAAGCGGGGACAGCCACAGATACGCAGTATTTT
CASSEAGTATDTQYF
>NA|TRBJ1-3|NA|TRBV4-1
TGCGCCAGCAGCACCCTCCAGGGTTTTTTTGGAAACACCATATATTTT
CASSTLQGFFGNTIYF
>NA|TRBJ2-7|NA|TRBV2
TGTGCCAGCCCCCGCGGAACGAGCTCCTACGAGCAGTACTTC
CASPRGTSSYEQYF
>NA|TRBJ2-7|TRBD1|TRBV6-1
TGTGCCAGCAGTGAACCGACAGGGGGGGATTACGAGCAGTACTTC
CASSEPTGGDYEQYF
>NA|TRBJ2-5|NA|TRBV2
TGTGCCAGCCCCGCTGCGGGCCCGGGGGAGACCCAGTACTTC
CASPAAGPGETQYF
>NA|TRBJ2-7|TRBD1|TRBV4-1
TGCGCCAGCAGCCAAGATCGAGATAGGGGGCGATACGAGCAGTACTTC
CASSQDRDRGRYEQYF
>NA|TRBJ2-3|TRBD2|TRBV5-4
TGTGCCAGCAGCTTTTACGGGGGGGGCACAGATACGCAGTATTTT
CASSFYGGGTDTQYF
>NA|TRBJ2-5|TRBD2|TRBV13
TGTGCCAGCAGCTCGTTTTCGTCGGGGGGGCGAGAGACCCAGTACTTC
CASSSFSSGGRETQYF
>NA|TRBJ2-7|TRBD2|TRBV13
TGTGCCAGCGGGCGCGGCGGGGGGGCCGACTACGAGCAGTACTTC
CASGRGGGADYEQYF
>NA|TRBJ2-7|NA|TRBV2
TGTGCCAGCAGTGGCGACGCGACAGTCCTAGGCGAGCAGTACTTC
CASSGDATVLGEQYF
>NA|TRBJ2-7|NA|TRBV10-2
TGCGCCAGCAGTGACCTTGGACTGACGAACTTTGAGCAGTACTTC
CASSDLGLTNFEQYF
>NA|TRBJ2-7|TRBD1|TRBV28
TGTGCCAGCAGCCCGGGACAGGGGGTGATCGAGCAGTACTTC
CASSPGQGVIEQYF
>NA|TRBJ1-2|NA|TRBV25-1
TGTGCCAGCAGTGAGAAGGGACCCTTGGGTGGCTACACCTTC
CASSEKGPLGGYTF
>NA|TRBJ2-1|NA|TRBV6-1
TGTGCCAGCAGTGAAACCAACAGTCGGCTGCTCCCCTACAATGAGCAGTTCTTC
CASSETNSRLLPYNEQFF
>once|TRBJ1-1|NA|TRBV5-1
TGCGCCAGCAGCCCAGTTGAAGCTTTCTTT
CASSPVEAFF
>NA|TRBJ2-7|NA|TRBV27
TGTGCCAGCAGTCCGCGAATACCTGGGGACGAGCAGTACTTC
CASSPRIPGDEQYF
>NA|TRBJ2-7|NA|TRBV7-2
TGTGCCAGCAGCCCAAACAGGCTCTACGAGCAGTACTTC
CASSPNRLYEQYF
>NA|TRBJ1-2|NA|TRBV5-6
TGTGCCAGCAGACCGGGCCCGGGGGGCTACACCTTC
CASRPGPGGYTF
>NA|TRBJ1-6|NA|TRBV27
TGTGCCAGCAGTTACCAGCAGCGAGGATCACCCCTCCACTTT
CASSYQQRGSPLHF
>NA|TRBJ1-1|TRBD1|TRBV5-1
TGCGCCAGCAGCTTGGCCTTCGGGACAGGGGGCCCGAACACTGAAGCTTTCTTT
CASSLAFGTGGPNTEAFF
>NA|TRBJ2-3|TRBD2|TRBV4-3
TGCGCCAGCAGCCAAGAGGGACTACTTTGGGATACGCAGTATTTT
CASSQEGLLWDTQYF
>once|TRBJ2-7|TRBD2|TRBV28
TGTGCCAGCACCTGGGGGGGAGTGGGCTACGAGCAGTACTTC
CASTWGGVGYEQYF
>NA|TRBJ2-1|NA|TRBV4-3
TGCGCCAGCAGCCAAGATCGAACTGTCTCCGTCTTC
CASSQDRTVSVF
>NA|TRBJ2-1|TRBD1|TRBV12-5
TGTGCTAGTGGTCTCGCCGGACAGGGCGCCCGAGAGCAGTTCTTC
CASGLAGQGAREQFF
>NA|TRBJ2-7|TRBD2|TRBV5-6
TGTGCCAGCAGCGTCTCCGGGACTAGCTACGAGCAGTACTTC
CASSVSGTSYEQYF
>NA|TRBJ1-2|TRBD1|TRBV6-5
TGTGCCAGCAGTTACTCGGAGGGGGCAGGGGGCTACACCTTC
CASSYSEGAGGYTF
>NA|TRBJ1-1|NA|TRBV6-1
TGTGCCAGCAGTTCCGGTGCTAACACTGAAGCTTTCTTT
CASSSGANTEAFF
>once|TRBJ1-2|NA|TRBV5-4
TGTGCCAGCAGCTTGGGTGGAGAAGACTATGGCTACACCTTC
CASSLGGEDYGYTF
>once|TRBJ2-5|NA|TRBV27
TGTGCCAGCAGTCGGGACACCGAAGAGACCCAGTACTTC
CASSRDTEETQYF
>NA|TRBJ1-1|NA|TRBV27
TGTGCCACCTACACCTGGGGGGGTACTGAAGCTTTCTTT
CATYTWGGTEAFF
>NA|TRBJ1-2|TRBD1|TRBV6-6
TGTGCCAGCAGTCCCACCGGGACAGGGGAAGGCTACACCTTC
CASSPTGTGEGYTF
>NA|TRBJ1-1|NA|TRBV19
TGTGCCAGTAACTGGAAGGGGTTGAACACTGAAGCTTTCTTT
CASNWKGLNTEAFF
>NA|TRBJ2-3|NA|TRBV30
TGTGCCTGGAGCCTAGCCCGCGCCGCTAGCACAGATACGCAGTATTTT
CAWSLARAASTDTQYF
>NA|TRBJ1-1|NA|TRBV2
TGTGCCAGCAGTGACAGAAACACTGAAGCTTTCTTT
CASSDRNTEAFF
>once|TRBJ2-2|TRBD2|TRBV19
TGTGCCAGTAGTAGATCGGGACTAGAGGCCGGGGAGCTGTTTTTT
CASSRSGLEAGELFF